What follows are 23 T cell receptor beta chains derived from one specimen sequenced in a study of blood T cell repertoires in COVID-19. Sequenced by immunoSEQ multiplex PCR; TCRdb stores in-frame clones only, minus some. The table shows fewer than 200,000 clones, with approximately 88% occurring only once. Specimen: peripheral blood. These receptors all come from a woman aged 50 to 65 with acute or convalescent COVID-19.

CDR3 sequence: CARERSSYNEQFF. The CDR3 DNA reads TGTGCCAGAGAGCGGTCCTCCTACAATGAGCAGTTCTTC. The rearrangement joins TRBV19 to TRBJ2-1, with D maybe TRBD2 (5 bases). Trimming took off 9 bases at V and 0 bases at J, with 9 bases between the two ends. This CDR3 has 13 amino acids. Germline loops: CDR1 LNHDA, CDR2 SQIVND (reference sequence).

The rearrangement uses TRBV30 and TRBJ2-7; TRBD1 aligns across 7 bases. Germline V gene lookup returns CDR1 GTSNPN and CDR2 SVGIG (reference sequence). The CDR3 has 15 amino acids. Germline trimming cut 0 bases from V and 2 bases from J; bases unmatched to any gene: 7. Here the CDR3 reads CAWSVGQAKTYEQYF. CDR3 DNA: TGTGCCTGGAGTGTTGGACAGGCTAAGACCTACGAGCAGTACTTC.

A single count supports this clone. V gene TRBV5-1 combines with J gene TRBJ1-4, with D perhaps matching TRBD1 (5 bases). V lost 0 bases and J 11 bases, leaving 11 bases between the germline ends. The V gene's germline CDR1 is SGHRS and CDR2 YFSETQ. The CDR3 runs to 13 residues. The CDR3 region has the DNA TGCGCCAGCAGCTTGGAGCAGGGCCAGAAACTGTTTTTT. This gives the protein CASSLEQGQKLFF.

The J gene is TRBJ1-1, the V gene TRBV2; D is perhaps TRBD1 (6 bases). The CDR3 sequence is 15 residues long. CDR1 is SNHLY and CDR2 is FYNNEI in the germline V gene. V was clipped by 2 bases and J by 6 bases, with 16 bases between them. The DNA of the CDR3 is TGTGCCAGCAGTGAAAATCAAGGGGGGGCCGCTGAAGCTTTCTTT. It yields the protein CASSENQGGAAEAFF.

This CDR3 is CASSASGGVADTQYF. CDR3 coding DNA: TGTGCCAGCAGCGCTAGCGGGGGAGTCGCAGATACGCAGTATTTT. This chain links TRBV9 with TRBJ2-3; 10 bases are a match to TRBD2. This CDR3 has 15 amino acids. CDR1 SGDLS and CDR2 YYNGEE come from the germline V gene. V lost 3 bases to trimming and J lost 4 bases; unmatched junction nucleotides: 5.

This sequence joins TRBV2 and TRBJ1-2; 9 bases match TRBD1. Germline trimming cut 10 bases from V and 6 bases from J; bases unmatched to any gene: 12. Per germline, CDR1 SNHLY and CDR2 FYNNEI. This CDR3 has 14 residues. For the CDR3, the DNA is TGTGCCAACTTTGAGGGACAGGGCTTTGATGGCTACACCTTC. This codes for CANFEGQGFDGYTF. Supplemented by reference TRBV2 and TRBJ1-2, the full variable domain reads EPEVTQTPSHQVTQMGQEVILRCVPISNHLYFYWYRQILGQKVEFLVSFYNNEISEKSEIFDDQFSVERPDGSNFTLKIRSTKLEDSAMYFCANFEGQGFDGYTFGSGTRLTVV.

V is TRBV6-2 or TRBV6-3 and J is TRBJ1-4; no definite D call. V lost 6 bases and J lost 7, with 18 bases in between. CDR1 and CDR2 (germline): MNHEY, SVGEGT. The CDR3 consists of 15 residues. The CDR3 bases are TGTGCCAGCAGGCCTGCGGCTTCTTTACGTGAAAAACTGTTTTTT. This encodes CASRPAASLREKLFF.

The chain employs TRBV11-2 and TRBJ2-7, with 11 bases that match TRBD2. This CDR3 comprises 15 residues. J lost 2 bases, V lost 6 bases, and 6 bases had no gene match. The V gene's germline CDR1 is SGHAT and CDR2 FQNNGV. CDR3 loop: CASSLGTSGTYEQYF. CDR3 DNA: TGTGCCAGCAGTCTCGGGACTAGCGGTACCTACGAGCAGTACTTC. Complete variable domain (other parts from reference TRBV11-2 and TRBJ2-7): EAGVAQSPRYKIIEKRQSVAFWCNPISGHATLYWYQQILGQGPKLLIQFQNNGVVDDSQLPKDRFSAERLKGVDSTLKIQPAKLEDSAVYLCASSLGTSGTYEQYFGPGTRLTVT.

The count of this clone is one. The chain links TRBV30 to TRBJ1-4, with 7 positions matching TRBD1. The V segment lost 1 base and the J segment 14 bases; nucleotides outside the gene matches: 7. Looked up from germline, CDR1 is GTSNPN and CDR2 is SVGIG (reference sequence). The CDR3 is 12 amino acids. CDR3 in amino acids: CAWSAGTEGLFF. The CDR3 bases are TGTGCCTGGAGTGCCGGGACAGAAGGTCTGTTTTTT.

The J gene is TRBJ2-4, the V gene TRBV6-5; TRBD1 agrees at 9 bases. This CDR3 is 14 amino acids long. CDR1 and CDR2 from the germline V gene are MNHEY and SVGAGI. V gave up 4 bases and J gave up 8 bases; unmatched junction bases: 6. The CDR3 DNA sequence: TGTGCCAGCAGTTCTCGGGACAGGGTTCACATTCAGTACTTC. The encoded protein is CASSSRDRVHIQYF.

V is TRBV7-9 and J is TRBJ2-7; TRBD2 matches at 7 bases. Germline values: CDR1 SEHNR, CDR2 FQNEAQ (reference sequence). The CDR3 is made up of 14 amino acids. After removal of 2 bases from V and 7 bases from J, the junction contained 8 bases not matched to a gene. CDR3 region: CASSLSAGVGEQYF. CDR3 nucleotide sequence: TGTGCCAGCAGCTTATCGGCGGGAGTGGGAGAGCAGTACTTC.

The rearrangement joins TRBV28 to TRBJ1-4; no firm D call. With 6 bases removed from V and 3 bases from J, the gap between germline ends came to 11 bases. The CDR3 is made up of 14 amino acids. Germline V gene sequence: CDR1 MDHEN, CDR2 SYDVKM. This CDR3 reads CASSAAVPNEKLFF. The CDR3 region has the DNA TGTGCCAGCAGCGCCGCGGTGCCTAATGAAAAACTGTTTTTT.

The chain uses TRBV10-3 and TRBJ1-2; TRBD1 matches at 10 bases. Germline CDR1 and CDR2: ENHRY and SYGVKD. V shed 3 bases and J 7 bases; nucleotides not matched to a gene: 8. CDR3 length: 15 amino acids. The CDR3 is CAISDGGQGSGGYTF. The CDR3 DNA reads as TGTGCCATCAGTGATGGGGGACAGGGGAGTGGTGGCTACACCTTC.

This chain links TRBV19 with TRBJ2-2, with TRBD2 matching 12 bases. This CDR3 spans 15 amino acids. Germline V gene lookup returns CDR1 LNHDA and CDR2 SQIVND (reference sequence). J gave up 6 bases and V 7 bases, and 6 bases lay outside the gene matches. The CDR3 coding sequence is TGTGCCAGTACCCGACTAGCGGGAGACCCCGGGGAGCTGTTTTTT. Translating gives CASTRLAGDPGELFF.

V is TRBV5-8 and J is TRBJ2-5; 7 positions match TRBD1. This CDR3 contains 13 residues. Germline trimming cut 5 bases from V and 1 base from J; bases unmatched to any gene: 2. Germline V gene lookup returns CDR1 SGHTS and CDR2 YDEGEE. The CDR3 DNA is TGTGCCAGCAGACGGGACAGCCAAGAGACCCAGTACTTC. It specifies CASRRDSQETQYF.

The CDR3 nucleotides read TGTGCCAGTACTCCTCTTTCCAGGGGGTTTGATTCACCCCTCCACTTT. Protein sequence: CASTPLSRGFDSPLHF. V is TRBV19 and J is TRBJ1-6, with 7 positions matching TRBD1. Germline V gene sequence: CDR1 LNHDA, CDR2 SQIVND (reference sequence). V trimming: 7 bases; J trimming: 8 bases; junction bases outside the gene matches: 14. The CDR3 sequence is 16 residues long.

The chain links TRBV3-1 (or the pseudogene TRBV3-2) to TRBJ2-7; D not resolved. Per the germline V gene, CDR1 is LGHDT and CDR2 is YNNKEL (reference sequence). This CDR3 has 11 amino acids. V lost 0 bases and J lost 6, with 3 bases in between. The CDR3 bases are TGTGCCAGCAGCCAAGATATCGAGCAGTACTTC. Amino acids: CASSQDIEQYF.

This clone was seen just once. The rearrangement uses TRBV10-3 and TRBJ2-1; TRBD2 matches at 8 bases. With 4 bases clipped from V and 0 bases from J, the junction kept 8 bases outside the gene matches. Germline V CDR1 and CDR2: ENHRY, SYGVKD. The CDR3 length is 17 residues. In DNA, the CDR3 is TGTGCCATCAGTGGGTCCTCCGGGACTAGCTCCTACAATGAGCAGTTCTTC. The encoded protein is CAISGSSGTSSYNEQFF.

This clone has a single count. The chain has TRBV5-5 and TRBJ2-5; 8 nucleotides align to TRBD2. The CDR3 loop spans 16 amino acids. Germline-derived CDR1 and CDR2 are SGHKS and YYEKEE (reference sequence). Unmatched junction bases numbered 11, after V lost 0 bases and J lost 7 bases. This CDR3 reads CASSLGISGTSRTQYF. The CDR3 nucleotides read TGTGCCAGCAGCTTGGGGATTAGCGGGACCTCCAGGACCCAGTACTTC.

The chain carries TRBV28 and TRBJ2-7; a weak D match, TRBD1 (5 bases). Germline V gene data show CDR1 as MDHEN and CDR2 as SYDVKM. The CDR3 contains 15 residues. V lost 4 bases, J lost 5 bases, and 18 bases lay in between. CDR3 nucleotides: TGTGCCAGCAGTTCCTCGGGCAGGGTGTCGGACGAGCAGTACTTC. This gives the protein CASSSSGRVSDEQYF.

The J gene is TRBJ1-3, the V gene TRBV25-1; 9 bases agree with TRBD1. The V gene's germline CDR1 is MGHDK and CDR2 SYGVNS. CDR3 length equals 16 residues. V trimming: 6 bases; J trimming: 0 bases; junction bases outside the gene matches: 6. In DNA, the CDR3 is TGTGCCAGCAGCGACCTGACAGGGGGCTCTGGAAACACCATATATTTT. Amino acid sequence: CASSDLTGGSGNTIYF.

This clone was seen a few times. The chain links TRBV2 to TRBJ2-1, with D possibly matching TRBD2 (6 bases). CDR1 and CDR2 (germline): SNHLY, FYNNEI. V shed 3 bases and J shed 5 bases, with 17 bases lying between them. CDR3 length: 16 amino acids. CDR3 bases: TGTGCCAGCAGTGAGGGGTTAGGAGGGTTGAACAATGAGCAGTTCTTC. Amino acids: CASSEGLGGLNNEQFF.

The V gene is TRBV28, the J gene TRBJ1-1; tentative D call: TRBD1 (5 bases). CDR3 length: 14 residues. V lost 8 bases, J lost 0 bases, and 13 bases lay in between. Germline CDR1 and CDR2: MDHEN and SYDVKM. The CDR3 protein is CASQGVLMNTEAFF. The CDR3 region has the DNA TGTGCCAGCCAAGGGGTGCTTATGAACACTGAAGCTTTCTTT.